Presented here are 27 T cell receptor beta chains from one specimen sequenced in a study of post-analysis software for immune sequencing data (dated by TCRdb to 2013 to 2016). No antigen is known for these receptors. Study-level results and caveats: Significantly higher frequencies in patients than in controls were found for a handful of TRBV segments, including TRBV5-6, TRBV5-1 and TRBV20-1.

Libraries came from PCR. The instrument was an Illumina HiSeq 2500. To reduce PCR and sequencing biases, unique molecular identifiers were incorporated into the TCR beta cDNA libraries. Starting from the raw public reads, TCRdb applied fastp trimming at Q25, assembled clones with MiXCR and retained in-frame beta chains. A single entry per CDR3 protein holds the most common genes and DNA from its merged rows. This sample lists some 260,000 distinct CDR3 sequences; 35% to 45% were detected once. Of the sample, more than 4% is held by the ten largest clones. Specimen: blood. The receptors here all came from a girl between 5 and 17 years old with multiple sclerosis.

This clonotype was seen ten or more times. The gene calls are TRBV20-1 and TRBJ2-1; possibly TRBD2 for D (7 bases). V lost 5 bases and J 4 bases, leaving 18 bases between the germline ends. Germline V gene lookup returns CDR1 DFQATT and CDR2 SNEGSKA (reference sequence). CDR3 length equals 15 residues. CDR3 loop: CSACPLAGAYNEQFF. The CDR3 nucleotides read TGCAGTGCTTGTCCTTTGGCGGGGGCTTACAATGAGCAGTTCTTC.

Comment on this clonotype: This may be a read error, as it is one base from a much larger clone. Here the CDR3 reads CASRSRGVSNTQYF. For the CDR3, the DNA is TGTGCCAGCAGGTCCCGGGGGGTCTCGAATACGCAGTATTTT. This chain connects TRBV2 to TRBJ2-3; 7 bases agree with TRBD2. V lost 6 bases, J lost 7 bases, and 10 bases stayed unmatched. Germline CDR1 SNHLY, CDR2 FYNNEI. This CDR3 has 14 amino acids. Using reference TRBV2 and TRBJ2-3 for the parts outside the CDR3, the full variable domain is EPEVTQTPSHQVTQMGQEVILRCVPISNHLYFYWYRQILGQKVEFLVSFYNNEISEKSEIFDDQFSVERPDGSNFTLKIRSTKLEDSAMYFCASRSRGVSNTQYFGPGTRLTVL.

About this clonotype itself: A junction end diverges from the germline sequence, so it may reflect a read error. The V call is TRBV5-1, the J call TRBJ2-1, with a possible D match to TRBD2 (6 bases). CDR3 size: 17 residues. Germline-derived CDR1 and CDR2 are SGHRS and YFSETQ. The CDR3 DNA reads TGCGCCAGCAGCTTGGCCATCGCCTCCGGGGGAAACAATGAGCGGTTCTTC. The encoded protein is CASSLAIASGGNNERFF.

CDR3 protein: CASSSAGGELFF. The CDR3 DNA sequence: TGTGCCAGCAGCTCAGCGGGAGGGGAGCTGTTTTTT. This chain links TRBV7-9 with TRBJ2-2; 7 bases map to TRBD2. Germline CDR1 reads SEHNR; CDR2 reads FQNEAQ (reference sequence). The CDR3 consists of 12 residues. Trimming removed 4 bases from V and 8 bases from J; junction bases left unmatched: 1.

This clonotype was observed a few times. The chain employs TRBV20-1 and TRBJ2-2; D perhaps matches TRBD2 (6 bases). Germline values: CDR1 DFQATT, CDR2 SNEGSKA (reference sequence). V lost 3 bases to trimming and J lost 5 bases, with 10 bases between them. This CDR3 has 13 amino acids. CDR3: CSARAGPTGELFF. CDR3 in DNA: TGCAGTGCTAGGGCGGGACCTACCGGGGAGCTGTTTTTT.

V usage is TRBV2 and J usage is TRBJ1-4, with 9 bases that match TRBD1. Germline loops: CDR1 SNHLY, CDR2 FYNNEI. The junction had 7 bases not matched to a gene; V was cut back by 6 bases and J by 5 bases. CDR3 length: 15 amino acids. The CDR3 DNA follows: TGTGCCAGCAGGGGGGGACAGGGTCGGAATGAAAAACTGTTTTTT. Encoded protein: CASRGGQGRNEKLFF.

In DNA, the CDR3 is TGTGCCAGCAGTTACGGGACAGGGGATGGAAACACCATATATTTT. This gives the protein CASSYGTGDGNTIYF. V is TRBV6-5 and J is TRBJ1-3; 10 nucleotides match TRBD1. The CDR3 runs 15 residues. Trimming at V came to 2 bases and at J to 3 bases, leaving 1 base not matched to a gene. The germline V gene has CDR1 MNHEY and CDR2 SVGAGI.

CDR3: CSASPGGVNTEAFF. DNA for the CDR3: TGCAGTGCTAGCCCTGGAGGAGTTAACACTGAAGCTTTCTTT. V is TRBV20-1 and J is TRBJ1-1; D is ambiguous. The CDR3 is made up of 14 amino acids. CDR1 is DFQATT and CDR2 is SNEGSKA in the germline V gene (reference sequence). V was pared by 3 bases and J by 2 bases, with 13 bases between.

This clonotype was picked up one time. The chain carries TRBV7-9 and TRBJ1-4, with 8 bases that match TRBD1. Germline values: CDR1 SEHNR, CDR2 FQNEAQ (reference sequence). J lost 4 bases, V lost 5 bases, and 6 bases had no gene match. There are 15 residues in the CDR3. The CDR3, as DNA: TGTGCCAGCAGCGCCCAGGGGGCGAGTAATGAAAAACTGTTTTTT. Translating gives CASSAQGASNEKLFF.

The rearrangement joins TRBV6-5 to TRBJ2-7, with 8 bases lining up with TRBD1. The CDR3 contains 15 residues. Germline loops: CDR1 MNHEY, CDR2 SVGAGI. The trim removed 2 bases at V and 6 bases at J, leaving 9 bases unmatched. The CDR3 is CASSYGGQGAVEQYF. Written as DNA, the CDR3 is TGTGCCAGCAGTTACGGGGGCCAGGGGGCCGTCGAGCAGTACTTC.

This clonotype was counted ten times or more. For the CDR3, the DNA is TGCGCCAGCAGCCCGGACAGGGCCGCTGAAGCTTTCTTT. Translating gives CASSPDRAAEAFF. The chain carries TRBV4-1 and TRBJ1-1; TRBD1 agrees at 8 bases. The CDR3 consists of 13 residues. Germline lookup yields CDR1 MGHRA and CDR2 YSYEKL. V lost 4 bases to trimming and J lost 6 bases; unmatched junction nucleotides: 4.

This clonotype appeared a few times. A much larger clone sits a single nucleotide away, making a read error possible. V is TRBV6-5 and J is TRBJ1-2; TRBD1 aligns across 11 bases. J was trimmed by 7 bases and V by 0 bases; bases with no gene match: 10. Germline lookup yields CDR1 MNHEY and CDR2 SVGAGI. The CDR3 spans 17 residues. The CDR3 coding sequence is TGTGCCAGCAGTTACTCGAATCCGGGACAGGGGGGCGGTGGCTACACCTTC. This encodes CASSYSNPGQGGGGYTF.

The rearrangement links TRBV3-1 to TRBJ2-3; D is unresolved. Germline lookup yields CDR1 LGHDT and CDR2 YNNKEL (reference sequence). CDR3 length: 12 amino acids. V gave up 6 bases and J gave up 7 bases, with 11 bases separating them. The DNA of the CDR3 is TGTGCCAGCAGGTCCGGGTGGAATACGCAGTATTTT. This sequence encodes CASRSGWNTQYF.

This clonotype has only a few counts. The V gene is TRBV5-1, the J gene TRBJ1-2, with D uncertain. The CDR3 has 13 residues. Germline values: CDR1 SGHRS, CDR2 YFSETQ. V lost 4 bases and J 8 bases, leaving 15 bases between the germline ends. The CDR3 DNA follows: TGCGCCAGCAGCCCGGACTGGGATTGGGGCTACACCTTC. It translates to CASSPDWDWGYTF.

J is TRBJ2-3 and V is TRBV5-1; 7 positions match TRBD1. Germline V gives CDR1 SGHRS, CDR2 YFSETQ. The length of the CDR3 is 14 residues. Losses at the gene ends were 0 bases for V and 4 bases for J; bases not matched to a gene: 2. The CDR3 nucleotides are TGCGCCAGCAGCTTGGACAGGGGACCAGATACGCAGTATTTT. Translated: CASSLDRGPDTQYF.

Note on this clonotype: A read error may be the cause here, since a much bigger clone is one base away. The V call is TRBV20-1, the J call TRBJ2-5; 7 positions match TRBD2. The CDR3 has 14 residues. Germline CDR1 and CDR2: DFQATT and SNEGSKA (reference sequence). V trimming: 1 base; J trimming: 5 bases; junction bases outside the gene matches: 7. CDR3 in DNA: TGCAGTGCTAGAGTGATGGGAGGGGTCGAGACCCAGTACTTC. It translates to CSARVMGGVETQYF.

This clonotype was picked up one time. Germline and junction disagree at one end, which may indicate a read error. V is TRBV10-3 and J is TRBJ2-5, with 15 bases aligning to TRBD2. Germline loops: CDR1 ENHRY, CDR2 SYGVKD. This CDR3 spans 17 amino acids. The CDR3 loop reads CDISAGGLAGGYNEQYF. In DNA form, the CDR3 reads TGTGACATCAGTGCTGGGGGACTAGCGGGGGGATACAATGAGCAGTACTTC.

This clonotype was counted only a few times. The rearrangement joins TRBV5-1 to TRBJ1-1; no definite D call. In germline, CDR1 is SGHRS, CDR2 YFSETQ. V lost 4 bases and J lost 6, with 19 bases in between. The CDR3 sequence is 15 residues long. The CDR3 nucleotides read TGCGCCAGCAGCCTGAGGCCACGACCCTCCTCTGAAGCTTTCTTT. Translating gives CASSLRPRPSSEAFF.

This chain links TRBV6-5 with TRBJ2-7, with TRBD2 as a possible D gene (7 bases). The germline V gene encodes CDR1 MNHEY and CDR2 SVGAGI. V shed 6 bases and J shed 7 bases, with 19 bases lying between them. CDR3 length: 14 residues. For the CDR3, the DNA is TGTGCCAGCAGCGCGGGCGGGGGCTTCAATGAGCAGTACTTC. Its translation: CASSAGGGFNEQYF.

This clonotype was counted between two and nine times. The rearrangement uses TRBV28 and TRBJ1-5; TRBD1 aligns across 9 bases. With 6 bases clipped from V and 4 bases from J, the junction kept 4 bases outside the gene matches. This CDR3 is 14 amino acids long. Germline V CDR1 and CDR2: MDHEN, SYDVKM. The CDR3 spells CASRTGTGNQPQHF. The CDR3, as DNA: TGTGCCAGCAGGACCGGGACAGGGAATCAGCCCCAGCATTTT.

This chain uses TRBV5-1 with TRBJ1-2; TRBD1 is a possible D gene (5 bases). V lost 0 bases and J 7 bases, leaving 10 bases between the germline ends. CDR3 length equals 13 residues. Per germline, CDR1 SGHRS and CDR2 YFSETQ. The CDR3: CASSLEGLAGYTF. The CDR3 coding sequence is TGCGCCAGCAGCTTGGAGGGGCTAGCTGGCTACACCTTC.

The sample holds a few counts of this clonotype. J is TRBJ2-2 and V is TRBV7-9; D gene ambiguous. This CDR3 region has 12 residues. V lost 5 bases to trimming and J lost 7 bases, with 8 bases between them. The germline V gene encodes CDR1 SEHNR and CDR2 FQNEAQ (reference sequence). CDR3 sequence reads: CASSPSIGELFF. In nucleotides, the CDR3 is TGTGCCAGCAGCCCTAGTATCGGGGAGCTGTTTTTT.

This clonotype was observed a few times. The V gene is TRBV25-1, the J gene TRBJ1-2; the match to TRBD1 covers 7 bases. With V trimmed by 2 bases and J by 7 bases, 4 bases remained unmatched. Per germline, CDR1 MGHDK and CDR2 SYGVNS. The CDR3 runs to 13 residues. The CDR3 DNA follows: TGTGCCAGCAGTGAAACAGGGGCCTCTGGCTACACCTTC. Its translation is CASSETGASGYTF.

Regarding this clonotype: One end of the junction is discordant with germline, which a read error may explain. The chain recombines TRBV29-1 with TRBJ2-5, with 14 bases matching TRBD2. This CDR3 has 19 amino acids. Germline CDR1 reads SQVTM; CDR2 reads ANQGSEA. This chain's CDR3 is CSVEDLGTSGRSYQETQYF. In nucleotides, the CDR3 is TGCAGCGTTGAAGATCTGGGGACTAGCGGGAGATCGTACCAGGAGACCCAGTACTTC.

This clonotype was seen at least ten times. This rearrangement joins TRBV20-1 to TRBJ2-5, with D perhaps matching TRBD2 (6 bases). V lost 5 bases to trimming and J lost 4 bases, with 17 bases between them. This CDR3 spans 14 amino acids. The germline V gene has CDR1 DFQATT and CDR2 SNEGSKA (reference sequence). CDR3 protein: CSAPPRGVGETQYF. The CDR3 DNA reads TGCAGTGCTCCCCCCCGCGGGGTGGGAGAGACCCAGTACTTC.

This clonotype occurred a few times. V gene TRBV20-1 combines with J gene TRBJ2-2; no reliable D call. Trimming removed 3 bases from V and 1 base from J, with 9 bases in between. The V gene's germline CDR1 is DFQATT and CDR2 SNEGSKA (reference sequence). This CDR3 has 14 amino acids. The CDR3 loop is CSASPTLNTGELFF. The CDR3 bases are TGCAGTGCTAGTCCAACGTTGAACACCGGGGAGCTGTTTTTT.

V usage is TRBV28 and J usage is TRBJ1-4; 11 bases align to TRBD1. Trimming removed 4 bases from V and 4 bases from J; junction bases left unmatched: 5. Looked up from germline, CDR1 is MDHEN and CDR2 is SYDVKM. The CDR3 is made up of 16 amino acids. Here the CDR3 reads CASSSGQGGGNEKLFF. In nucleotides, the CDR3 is TGTGCCAGCAGTTCGGGACAGGGGGGAGGTAATGAAAAACTGTTTTTT.